This T cell receptor (beta chain) was sequenced for a study of T cell responses to AZD1222 COVID-19 vaccine. Overall study context: Doses given second, at about 4 or about 12 weeks, were pooled.

The CDR3 extends over 17 amino acids. Trimming removed 5 bases from V and 2 bases from J, with 20 bases in between. Germline values: CDR1 SSHAT, CDR2 FNYEAQ (reference sequence). The protocol was immunoSEQ multiplex PCR, while the TCRdb copy is restricted to in-frame clones and leaves out a portion. This sample has 150,000 to 200,000 clones, with around 92% found just once. The TCR sequence derives from an adult in good health. V and J are TRBV7-7 and TRBJ2-3, with D maybe TRBD2 (6 bases). The input for sequencing was peripheral blood, taken on day 0 of AZD1222 vaccination. Here the CDR3 reads CASSPLPLAQVTDTQYF. CDR3 coding DNA: TGTGCCAGCAGCCCCCTCCCCCTAGCGCAGGTCACAGATACGCAGTATTTT.